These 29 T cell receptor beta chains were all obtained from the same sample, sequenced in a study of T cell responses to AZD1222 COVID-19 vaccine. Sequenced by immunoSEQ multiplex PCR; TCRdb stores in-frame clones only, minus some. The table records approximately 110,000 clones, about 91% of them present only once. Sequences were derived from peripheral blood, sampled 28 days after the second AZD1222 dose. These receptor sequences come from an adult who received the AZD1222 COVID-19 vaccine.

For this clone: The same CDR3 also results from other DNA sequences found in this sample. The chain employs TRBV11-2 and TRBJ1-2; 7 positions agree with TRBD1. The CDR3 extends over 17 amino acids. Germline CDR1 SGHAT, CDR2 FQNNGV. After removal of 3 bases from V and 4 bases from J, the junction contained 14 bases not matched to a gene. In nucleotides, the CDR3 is TGTGCCAGCAGCTTCAATGGACAGGATTGGATCCCCTATGGCTACACCTTC. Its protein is CASSFNGQDWIPYGYTF.

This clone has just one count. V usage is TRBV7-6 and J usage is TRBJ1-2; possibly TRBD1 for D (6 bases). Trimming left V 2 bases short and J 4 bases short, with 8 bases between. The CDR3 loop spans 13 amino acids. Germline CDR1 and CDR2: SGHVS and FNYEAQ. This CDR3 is CASSLLDSYGYTF. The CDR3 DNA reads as TGTGCCAGCAGCTTATTGGACAGCTATGGCTACACCTTC.

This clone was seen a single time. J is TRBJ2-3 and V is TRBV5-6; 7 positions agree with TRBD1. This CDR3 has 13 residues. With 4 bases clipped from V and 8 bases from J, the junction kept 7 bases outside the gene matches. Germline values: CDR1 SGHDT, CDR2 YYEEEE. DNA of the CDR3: TGTGCCAGCAGCGGGGGACAGTTAGCTACGCAGTATTTT. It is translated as CASSGGQLATQYF.

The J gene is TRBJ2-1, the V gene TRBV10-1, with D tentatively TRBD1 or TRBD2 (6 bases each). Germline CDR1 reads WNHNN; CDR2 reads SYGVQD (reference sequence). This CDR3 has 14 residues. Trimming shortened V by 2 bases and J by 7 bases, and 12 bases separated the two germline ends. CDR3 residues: CASSETGRKNEQFF. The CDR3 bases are TGCGCCAGCAGTGAGACAGGGAGGAAGAATGAGCAGTTCTTC.

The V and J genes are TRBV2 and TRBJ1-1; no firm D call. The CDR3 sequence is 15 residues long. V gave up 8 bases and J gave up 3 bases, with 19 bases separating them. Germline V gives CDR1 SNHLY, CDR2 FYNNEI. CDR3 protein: CASAVHPQIDTEAFF. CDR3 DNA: TGTGCCAGCGCAGTTCACCCGCAGATAGACACTGAAGCTTTCTTT.

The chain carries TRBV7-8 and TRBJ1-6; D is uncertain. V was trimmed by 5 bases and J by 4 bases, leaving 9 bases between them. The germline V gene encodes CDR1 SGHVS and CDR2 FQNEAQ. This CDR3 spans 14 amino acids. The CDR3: CASSVGLYNSPLHF. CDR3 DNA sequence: TGTGCCAGCAGCGTTGGACTGTATAATTCACCCCTCCACTTT.

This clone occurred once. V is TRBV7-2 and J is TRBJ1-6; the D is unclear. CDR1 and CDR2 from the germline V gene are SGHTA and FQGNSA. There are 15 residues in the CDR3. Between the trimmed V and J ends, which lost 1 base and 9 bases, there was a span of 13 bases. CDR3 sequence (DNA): TGTGCCAGCAGCTTAGTGGCCGCCTCGGGTTCACCCCTCCACTTT. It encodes CASSLVAASGSPLHF.

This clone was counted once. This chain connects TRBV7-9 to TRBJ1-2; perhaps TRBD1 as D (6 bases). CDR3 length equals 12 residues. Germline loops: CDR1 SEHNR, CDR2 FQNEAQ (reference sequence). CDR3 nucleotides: TGTGCAGCACAGGGAACGGGGTATGGCTACACCTTC. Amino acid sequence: CAAQGTGYGYTF.

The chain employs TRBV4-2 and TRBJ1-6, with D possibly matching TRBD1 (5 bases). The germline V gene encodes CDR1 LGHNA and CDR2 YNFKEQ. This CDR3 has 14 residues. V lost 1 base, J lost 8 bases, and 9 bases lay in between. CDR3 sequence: CASSQVGEYSPLHF. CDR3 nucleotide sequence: TGTGCCAGCAGCCAAGTAGGGGAGTATTCACCCCTCCACTTT.

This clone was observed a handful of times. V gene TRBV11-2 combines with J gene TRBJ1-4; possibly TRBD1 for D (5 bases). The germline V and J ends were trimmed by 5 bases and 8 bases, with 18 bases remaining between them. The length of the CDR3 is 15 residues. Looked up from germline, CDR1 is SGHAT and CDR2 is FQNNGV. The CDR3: CASSPAPQVREKLFF. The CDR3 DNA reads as TGTGCCAGCAGCCCAGCCCCACAGGTTCGCGAAAAACTGTTTTTT.

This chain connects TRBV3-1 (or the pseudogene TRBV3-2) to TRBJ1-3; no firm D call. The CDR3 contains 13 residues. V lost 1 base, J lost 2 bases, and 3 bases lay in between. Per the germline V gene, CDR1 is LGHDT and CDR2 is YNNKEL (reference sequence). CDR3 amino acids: CASSQVAGNTIYF. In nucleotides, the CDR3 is TGTGCCAGCAGCCAAGTTGCTGGAAACACCATATATTTT.

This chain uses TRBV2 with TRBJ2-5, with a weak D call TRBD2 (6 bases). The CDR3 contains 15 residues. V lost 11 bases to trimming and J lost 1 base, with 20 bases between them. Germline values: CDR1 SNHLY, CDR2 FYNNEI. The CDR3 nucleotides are TGTGCCGGGACCATGGGACTGCCAGTCCAAGAGACCCAGTACTTC. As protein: CAGTMGLPVQETQYF. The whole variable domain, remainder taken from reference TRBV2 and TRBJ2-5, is EPEVTQTPSHQVTQMGQEVILRCVPISNHLYFYWYRQILGQKVEFLVSFYNNEISEKSEIFDDQFSVERPDGSNFTLKIRSTKLEDSAMYFCAGTMGLPVQETQYFGPGTRLLVL.

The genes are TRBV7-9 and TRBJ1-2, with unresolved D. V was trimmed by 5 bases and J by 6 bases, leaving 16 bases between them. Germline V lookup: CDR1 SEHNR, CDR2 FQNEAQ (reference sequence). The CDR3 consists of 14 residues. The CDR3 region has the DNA TGTGCCAGCAGCCCCGTCGGGTTTTTCCATGGCTACACCTTC. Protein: CASSPVGFFHGYTF.

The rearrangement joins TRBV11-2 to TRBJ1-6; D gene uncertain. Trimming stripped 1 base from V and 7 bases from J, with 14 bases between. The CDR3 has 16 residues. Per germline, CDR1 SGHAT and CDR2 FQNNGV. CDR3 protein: CASSLVGIPINSPLHF. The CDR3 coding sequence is TGTGCCAGCAGCTTAGTAGGGATACCCATAAATTCACCCCTCCACTTT. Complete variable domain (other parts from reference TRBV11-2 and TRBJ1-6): EAGVAQSPRYKIIEKRQSVAFWCNPISGHATLYWYQQILGQGPKLLIQFQNNGVVDDSQLPKDRFSAERLKGVDSTLKIQPAKLEDSAVYLCASSLVGIPINSPLHFGNGTRLTVT.

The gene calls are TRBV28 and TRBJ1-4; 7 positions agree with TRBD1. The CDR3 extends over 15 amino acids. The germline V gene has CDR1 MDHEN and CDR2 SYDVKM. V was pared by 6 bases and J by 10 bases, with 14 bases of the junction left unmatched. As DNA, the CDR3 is TGTGCCAGCAGCCCCCTCGGCAGGGGGAGCGTAAAACTGTTTTTT. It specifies CASSPLGRGSVKLFF. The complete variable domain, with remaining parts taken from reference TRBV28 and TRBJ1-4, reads DVKVTQSSRYLVKRTGEKVFLECVQDMDHENMFWYRQDPGLGLRLIYFSYDVKMKEKGDIPEGYSVSREKKERFSLILESASTNQTSMYLCASSPLGRGSVKLFFGSGTQLSVL.

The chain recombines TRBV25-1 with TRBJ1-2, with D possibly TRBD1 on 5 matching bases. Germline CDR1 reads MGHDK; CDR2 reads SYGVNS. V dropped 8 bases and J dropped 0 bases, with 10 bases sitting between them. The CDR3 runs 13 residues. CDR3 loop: CASRWGANYGYTF. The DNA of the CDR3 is TGTGCCAGCCGGTGGGGGGCTAACTATGGCTACACCTTC.

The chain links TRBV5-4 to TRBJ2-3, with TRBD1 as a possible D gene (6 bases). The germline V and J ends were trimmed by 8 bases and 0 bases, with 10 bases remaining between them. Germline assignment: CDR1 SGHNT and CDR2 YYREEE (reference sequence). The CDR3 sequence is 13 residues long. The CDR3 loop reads CASAQGSTDTQYF. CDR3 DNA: TGTGCCAGTGCACAGGGCAGCACAGATACGCAGTATTTT.

The CDR3 DNA reads as TGTGCCAGCTCACACGGTCAGGGGATTGGAAACACCATATATTTT. This gives the protein CASSHGQGIGNTIYF. The chain has TRBV18 and TRBJ1-3, with a tentative D call TRBD1 (6 bases). The ends were cut back, 4 bases at V and 3 bases at J, with 13 bases in the middle. This CDR3 comprises 15 residues. Germline values: CDR1 KGHSH, CDR2 LQKENI.

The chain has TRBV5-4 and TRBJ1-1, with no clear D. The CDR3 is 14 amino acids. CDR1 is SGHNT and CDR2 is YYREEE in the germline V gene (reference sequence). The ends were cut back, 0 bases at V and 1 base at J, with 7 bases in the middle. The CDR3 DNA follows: TGTGCCAGCAGCTTGGGGGGTACGAACACTGAAGCTTTCTTT. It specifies CASSLGGTNTEAFF.

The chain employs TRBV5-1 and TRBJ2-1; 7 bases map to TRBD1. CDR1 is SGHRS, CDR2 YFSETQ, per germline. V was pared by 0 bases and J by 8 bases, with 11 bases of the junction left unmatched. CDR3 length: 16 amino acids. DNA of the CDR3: TGCGCCAGCAGCTTGGCCGGGTTAACAGGGGTGGATGAGCAGTTCTTC. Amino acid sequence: CASSLAGLTGVDEQFF.

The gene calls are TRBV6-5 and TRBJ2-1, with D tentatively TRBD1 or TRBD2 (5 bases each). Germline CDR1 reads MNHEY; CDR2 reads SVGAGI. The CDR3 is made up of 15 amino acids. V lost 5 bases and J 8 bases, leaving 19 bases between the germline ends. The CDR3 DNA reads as TGTGCCAGCAGTCCCGGGGCAACCGGCCCTCATGAGCAGTTCTTC. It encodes CASSPGATGPHEQFF.

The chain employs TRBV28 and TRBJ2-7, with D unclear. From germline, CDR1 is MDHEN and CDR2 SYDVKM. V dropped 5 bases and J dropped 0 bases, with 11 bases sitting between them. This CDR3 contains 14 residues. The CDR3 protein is CASSTTALSYEQYF. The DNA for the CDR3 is TGTGCCAGCAGTACTACGGCCCTCTCCTACGAGCAGTACTTC.

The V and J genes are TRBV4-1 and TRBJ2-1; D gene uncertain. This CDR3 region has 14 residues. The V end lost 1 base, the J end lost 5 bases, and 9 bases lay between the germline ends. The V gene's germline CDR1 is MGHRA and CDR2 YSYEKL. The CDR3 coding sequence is TGCGCCAGCAGCCAAGGTAATCCCAACAATGAGCAGTTCTTC. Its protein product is CASSQGNPNNEQFF.

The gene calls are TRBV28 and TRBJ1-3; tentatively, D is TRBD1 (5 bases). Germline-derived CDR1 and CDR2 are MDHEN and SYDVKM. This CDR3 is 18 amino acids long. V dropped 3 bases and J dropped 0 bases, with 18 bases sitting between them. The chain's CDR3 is CASSFSVQDTSSGNTIYF. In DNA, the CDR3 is TGTGCCAGCAGTTTTAGTGTTCAGGACACCAGCTCTGGAAACACCATATATTTT.

CDR3: CASSTEDRGRTPLHF. In DNA, the CDR3 is TGTGCCAGCAGTACAGAGGACAGGGGTCGGACACCCCTCCACTTT. The J gene is TRBJ1-6, the V gene TRBV6-5; TRBD1 matches 9 bases. Germline-derived CDR1 and CDR2 are MNHEY and SVGAGI. V shed 5 bases, J shed 11 bases, and the junction held 10 bases outside the gene matches. This CDR3 region has 15 residues.

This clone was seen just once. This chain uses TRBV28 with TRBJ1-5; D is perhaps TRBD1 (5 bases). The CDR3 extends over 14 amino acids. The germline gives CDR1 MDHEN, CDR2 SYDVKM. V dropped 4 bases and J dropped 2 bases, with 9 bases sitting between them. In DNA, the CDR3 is TGTGCCAGCAGTTCGGGGCCGGGCAATCAGCCCCAGCATTTT. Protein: CASSSGPGNQPQHF.

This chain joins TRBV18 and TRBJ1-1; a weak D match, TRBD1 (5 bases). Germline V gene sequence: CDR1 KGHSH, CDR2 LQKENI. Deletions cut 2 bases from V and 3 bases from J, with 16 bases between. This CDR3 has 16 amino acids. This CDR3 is CASSPRYRGGDTEAFF. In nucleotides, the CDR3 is TGTGCCAGCTCACCAAGGTACCGGGGCGGGGACACTGAAGCTTTCTTT.

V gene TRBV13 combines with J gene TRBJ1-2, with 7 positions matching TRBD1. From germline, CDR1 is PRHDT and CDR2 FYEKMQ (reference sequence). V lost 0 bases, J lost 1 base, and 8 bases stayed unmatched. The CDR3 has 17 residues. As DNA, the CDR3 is TGTGCCAGCAGCTTAGGTCCAGGGGGAATACTTAACTATGGCTACACCTTC. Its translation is CASSLGPGGILNYGYTF.

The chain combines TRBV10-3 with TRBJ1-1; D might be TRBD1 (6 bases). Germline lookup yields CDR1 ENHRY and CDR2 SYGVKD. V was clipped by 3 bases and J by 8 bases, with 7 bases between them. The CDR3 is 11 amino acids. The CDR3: CAISDQGEAFF. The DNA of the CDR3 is TGTGCCATCAGTGACCAGGGGGAAGCTTTCTTT.